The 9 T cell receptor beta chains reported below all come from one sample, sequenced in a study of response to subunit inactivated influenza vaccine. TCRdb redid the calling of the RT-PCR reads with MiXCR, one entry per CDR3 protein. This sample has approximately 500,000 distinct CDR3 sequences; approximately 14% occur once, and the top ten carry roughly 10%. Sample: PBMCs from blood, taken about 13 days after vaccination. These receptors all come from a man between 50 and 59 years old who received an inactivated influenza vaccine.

In DNA, the CDR3 is TGCGCCAGCAGCTTGGCCAAAGGCGGGGACACCATATATTTT. This encodes CASSLAKGGDTIYF. V and J are TRBV5-1 and TRBJ1-3; D is unresolved. The CDR3 sequence is 14 residues long. Germline V CDR1 and CDR2: SGHRS, YFSETQ. V lost 0 bases and J lost 8, with 12 bases in between.

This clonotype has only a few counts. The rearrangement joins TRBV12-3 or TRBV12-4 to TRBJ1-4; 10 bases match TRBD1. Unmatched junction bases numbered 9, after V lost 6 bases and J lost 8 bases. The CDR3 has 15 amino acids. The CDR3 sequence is CASSSRGTGVEKLFF. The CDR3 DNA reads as TGTGCCAGCAGCTCCCGGGGGACAGGGGTAGAAAAACTGTTTTTT.

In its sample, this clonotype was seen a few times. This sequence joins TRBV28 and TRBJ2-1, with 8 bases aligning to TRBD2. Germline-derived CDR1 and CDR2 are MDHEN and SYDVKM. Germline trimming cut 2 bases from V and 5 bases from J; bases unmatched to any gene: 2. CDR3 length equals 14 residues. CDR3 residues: CASSLAAGDNEQFF. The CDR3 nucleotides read TGTGCCAGCAGTTTAGCAGCGGGAGACAATGAGCAGTTCTTC.

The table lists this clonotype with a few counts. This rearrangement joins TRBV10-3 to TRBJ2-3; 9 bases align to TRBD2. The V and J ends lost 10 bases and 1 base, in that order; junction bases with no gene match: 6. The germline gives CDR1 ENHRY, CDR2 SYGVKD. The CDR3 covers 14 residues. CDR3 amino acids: CATSLAGGTDTQYF. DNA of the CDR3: TGTGCCACTTCCTTAGCGGGGGGCACAGATACGCAGTATTTT.

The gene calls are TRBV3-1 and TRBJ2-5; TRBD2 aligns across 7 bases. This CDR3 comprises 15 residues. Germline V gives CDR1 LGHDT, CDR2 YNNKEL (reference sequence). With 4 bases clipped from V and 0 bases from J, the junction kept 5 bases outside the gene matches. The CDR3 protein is CASSPGGTYQETQYF. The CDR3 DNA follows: TGTGCCAGCAGCCCGGGGGGTACGTACCAAGAGACCCAGTACTTC.

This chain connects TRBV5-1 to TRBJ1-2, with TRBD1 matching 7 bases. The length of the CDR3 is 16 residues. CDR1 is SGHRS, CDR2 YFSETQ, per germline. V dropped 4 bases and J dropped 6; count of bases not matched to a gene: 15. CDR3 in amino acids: CASSAGTAQPGDGYTF. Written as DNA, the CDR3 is TGCGCCAGCAGCGCAGGGACAGCCCAGCCGGGGGATGGCTACACCTTC.

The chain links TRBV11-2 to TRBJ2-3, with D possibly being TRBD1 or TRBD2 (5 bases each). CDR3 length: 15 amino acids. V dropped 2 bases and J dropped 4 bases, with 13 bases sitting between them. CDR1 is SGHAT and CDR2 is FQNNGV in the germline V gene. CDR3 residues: CASSLRGDNADTQYF. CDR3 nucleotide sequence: TGTGCCAGCAGCTTAAGAGGGGATAACGCAGATACGCAGTATTTT.

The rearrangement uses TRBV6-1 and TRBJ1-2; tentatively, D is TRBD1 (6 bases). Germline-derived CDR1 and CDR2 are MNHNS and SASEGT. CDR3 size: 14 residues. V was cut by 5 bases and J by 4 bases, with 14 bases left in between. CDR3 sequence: CASSRGLPSYGYTF. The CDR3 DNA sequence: TGTGCCAGCAGTCGGGGGCTTCCGAGCTATGGCTACACCTTC.

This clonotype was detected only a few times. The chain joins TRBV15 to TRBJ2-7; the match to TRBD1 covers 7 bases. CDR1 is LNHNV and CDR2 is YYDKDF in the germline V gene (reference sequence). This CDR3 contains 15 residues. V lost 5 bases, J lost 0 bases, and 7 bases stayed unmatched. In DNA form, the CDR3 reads TGTGCCACCAGCCCCCGTCGGGACAGCTCCTACGAGCAGTACTTC. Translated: CATSPRRDSSYEQYF.